Sequencing of this TCR beta chain was carried out in a study of T-cell reconstitution after alpha-beta-depleted transplantation in children. Unique molecular identifiers were incorporated into the prepared TCRbeta library. TCRdb ran MiXCR on the PCR reads and lists one entry per CDR3 protein. Among around 370,000 distinct CDR3 sequences listed, about 9.4% were seen once. CDR3 size: 19 residues. Trimming cost V 2 bases and J 0 bases, with 19 bases left between them. Germline V gene data show CDR1 as MDHEN and CDR2 as SYDVKM. V and J are TRBV28 and TRBJ2-2; TRBD1 might be the D (6 bases). Sample: PBMCs from the stem cell graft donor, taken from the stem cell graft. The receptor comes from a human donor who donated a stem cell graft to a child with acute lymphoblastic leukemia. CDR3 amino acids: CASSLGGLWGQANTGELFF. The CDR3 nucleotides are TGTGCCAGCAGTTTAGGCGGCCTTTGGGGGCAGGCGAACACCGGGGAGCTGTTTTTT.